This record covers a single T cell receptor (beta chain). A much bigger clone sits one base away, suggesting this may be a read error. From roughly 0.4 ug of RNA, a library with molecular barcoded alpha/delta and beta/gamma adaptors was made. MiXCR, run by TCRdb on the reads, gives a single entry per CDR3 protein. The table has about 58,000 distinct CDR3 sequences, 12% seen once. These data come from a study of read filtering for tumor transcriptome and immune sequencing. Per the germline V gene, CDR1 is LGHDT and CDR2 is YNNKEL (reference sequence). Between the trimmed V and J ends, which lost 7 bases and 2 bases, there was a span of 12 bases. The CDR3 has 14 residues.

V and J are TRBV3-1 and TRBJ1-3; D remains ambiguous. The receptor was isolated from a donor at least 40 years old with multiple myeloma. The source material was a population of CD138-negative cells sorted from bone marrow. This CDR3 is CASTTVAPGNTIYF. In DNA form, the CDR3 reads TGTGCCAGCACCACAGTGGCCCCTGGAAACACCATATATTTT.